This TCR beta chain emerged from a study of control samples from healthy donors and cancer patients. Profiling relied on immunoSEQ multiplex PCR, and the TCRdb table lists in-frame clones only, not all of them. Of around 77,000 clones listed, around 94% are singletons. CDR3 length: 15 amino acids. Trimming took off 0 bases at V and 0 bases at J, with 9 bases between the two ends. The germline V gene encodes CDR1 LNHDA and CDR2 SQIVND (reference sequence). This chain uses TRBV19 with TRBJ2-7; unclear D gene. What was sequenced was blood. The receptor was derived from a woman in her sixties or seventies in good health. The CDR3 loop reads CASSIDGGFSYEQYF. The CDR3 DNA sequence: TGTGCCAGTAGTATAGATGGCGGATTCTCCTACGAGCAGTACTTC.